The entry that follows covers one TCR beta chain sequence. Its cognate antigen is unknown. Profiled with immunoSEQ multiplex PCR; TCRdb holds only in-frame clones, not every one. The data contain more than 45,000 clones, 86% of them singletons. The sample comes from a study of OX40 agonist ivuxolimab in advanced cancers. Background on the study: Patients were treated with ivuxolimab, an agonistic anti-OX40 (CD134) antibody. Treatment received earlier with anti-PD-1, anti-PD-L1 or anti-CTLA-4 agents was allowed, and around 36% had some.

The CDR3 extends over 13 amino acids. Germline-derived CDR1 and CDR2 are KGHSH and LQKENI. The ends were cut back, 6 bases at V and 1 base at J, with 9 bases in the middle. Study-wide results and limits: It was not determined which antigens were specifically recognized by the peripheral T cells that had undergone clonal expansion.

This clonotype was sampled from an adult with an advanced solid tumor such as melanoma, head and neck, liver or kidney cancer. The rearrangement uses TRBV18 and TRBJ1-1; D is uncertain. The material was CD4+ or CD8+ T cells sorted from blood, obtained in a trial of the OX40 agonist ivuxolimab. The CDR3 loop reads CASSLGENTEAFF. The CDR3 region has the DNA TGTGCCAGCTCCCTGGGAGAGAACACTGAAGCTTTCTTT. Complete variable domain (other parts from reference TRBV18 and TRBJ1-1): NAGVMQNPRHLVRRRGQEARLRCSPMKGHSHVYWYRQLPEEGLKFMVYLQKENIIDESGMPKERFSAEFPKEGPSILRIQQVVRGDSAAYFCASSLGENTEAFFGQGTRLTVV.